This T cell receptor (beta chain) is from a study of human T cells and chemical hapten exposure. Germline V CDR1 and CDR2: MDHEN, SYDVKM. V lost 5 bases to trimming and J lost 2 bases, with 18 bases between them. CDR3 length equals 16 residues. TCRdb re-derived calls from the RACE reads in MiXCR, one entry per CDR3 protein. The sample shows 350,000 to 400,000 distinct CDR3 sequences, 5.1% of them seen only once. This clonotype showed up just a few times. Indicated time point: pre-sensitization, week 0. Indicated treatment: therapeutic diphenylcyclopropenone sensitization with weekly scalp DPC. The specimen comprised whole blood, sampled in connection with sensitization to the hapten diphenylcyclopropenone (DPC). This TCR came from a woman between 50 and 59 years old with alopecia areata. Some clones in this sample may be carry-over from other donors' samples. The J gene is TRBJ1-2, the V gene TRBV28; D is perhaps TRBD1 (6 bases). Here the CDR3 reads CASSRNRVPLNYGYTF. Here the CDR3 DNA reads TGTGCCAGCAGTCGGAACAGGGTGCCACTAAACTATGGCTACACCTTC.